This T cell receptor beta chain was sequenced during a study of T cell changes during pregnancy in multiple sclerosis. Assay: immunoSEQ multiplex PCR; the TCRdb copy retains only in-frame clones and omits some. Of roughly 67,000 clones in the sample, 90% to 95% were seen once. Germline CDR1 reads SNHLY; CDR2 reads FYNNEI. This CDR3 spans 12 amino acids. With 7 bases removed from V and 7 bases from J, the gap between germline ends came to 14 bases. This sequence joins TRBV2 and TRBJ2-7; a weak D match, TRBD2 (5 bases). The material was peripheral blood, obtained in the second trimester of pregnancy. The clonotype was recovered from a female donor with multiple sclerosis, enrolled in a pregnancy study. CDR3 sequence (DNA): TGTGCCAGCACCACGGGGTACGGGGAGCAGTACTTC. Amino acids: CASTTGYGEQYF.